This T cell receptor beta chain was recovered during a study of blood T cells in healthy people across ages. The germline V gene has CDR1 SGDLS and CDR2 YYNGEE. Trimming shortened V by 0 bases and J by 3 bases, and 15 bases separated the two germline ends. This CDR3 comprises 16 residues. Sample-barcoded 5' priming and a J-beta primer mix drove a second PCR of roughly 6 to 12 cycles. Each CDR3 protein gets one entry after TCRdb re-called the 5' RACE reads with MiXCR. The table records 1.5 million to 2 million distinct CDR3 sequences, about two fifths of them present only once. V and J are TRBV9 and TRBJ1-1; unclear D gene. This clonotype was sampled from a human donor in good health. Sequencing used blood. CDR3 sequence (DNA): TGTGCCAGCAGCGTAGGAAATGTAGTCAGGTACACTGAAGCTTTCTTT. It specifies CASSVGNVVRYTEAFF.